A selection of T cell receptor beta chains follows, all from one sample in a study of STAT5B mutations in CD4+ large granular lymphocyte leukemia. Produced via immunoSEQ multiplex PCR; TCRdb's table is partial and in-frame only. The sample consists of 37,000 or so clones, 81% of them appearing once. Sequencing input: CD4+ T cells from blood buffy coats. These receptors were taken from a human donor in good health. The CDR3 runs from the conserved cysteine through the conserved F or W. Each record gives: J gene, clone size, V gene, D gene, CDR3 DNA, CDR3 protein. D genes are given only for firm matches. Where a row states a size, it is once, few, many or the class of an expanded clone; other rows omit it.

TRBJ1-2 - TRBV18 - TGTGCCAGCTCACCCCAAGATAAGGGGGTTGGCTACACCTTC CASSPQDKGVGYTF
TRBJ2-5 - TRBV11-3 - TGTGCCAGCAGATCAGGGACGGAGACCCAGTACTTC CASRSGTETQYF
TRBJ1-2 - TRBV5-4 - TGTGCCAGCAGCTTGACAGGCTCTATGGGCTACACCTTC CASSLTGSMGYTF
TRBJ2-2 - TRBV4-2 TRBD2 TGTGCCAGCAGCCAAGACAGGAGCGGGAGAGGGTCCGGGGAGCTGTTTTTT CASSQDRSGRGSGELFF
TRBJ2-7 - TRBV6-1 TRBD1 TGTGCCAGCAGAGGGACAGGGGGTAATGTCTACGAGCAGTACTTC CASRGTGGNVYEQYF
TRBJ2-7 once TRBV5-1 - TGCGCCAGCAGACCGGGTAGGGCCTCCTACGAGCAGTACTTC CASRPGRASYEQYF
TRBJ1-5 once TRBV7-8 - TGTGCCAGCAGCCTAGGGGACGGCCCCTGGCCCCAGCATTTT CASSLGDGPWPQHF
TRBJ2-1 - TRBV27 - TGTGCCAGCAGTTTATGGGTACGAAGCTCCTACAATGAGCAGTTCTTC CASSLWVRSSYNEQFF
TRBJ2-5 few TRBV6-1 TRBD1 TGTGCCAGCAGTGATGATAGGGGGCGCTCAGAGACCCAGTACTTC CASSDDRGRSETQYF
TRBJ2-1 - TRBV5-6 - TGTGCCAGCAGCCGGGGAGGAGGGGGCGTGGGTCGCGATGAGCAGTTCTTC CASSRGGGGVGRDEQFF
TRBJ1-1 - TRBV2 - TGTGCCGGTAAGGGACAACTGTCCCAGGGAGCTTTCTTT CAGKGQLSQGAFF
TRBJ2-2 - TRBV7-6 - TGTGCCAGCAGCTTATTTTCCGGGGAGAACACCGGGGAGCTGTTTTTT CASSLFSGENTGELFF
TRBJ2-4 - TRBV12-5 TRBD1 TGTGCTAGTGGTTTGTCGACAGGGGGCGTTGGAAACATTCAGTACTTC CASGLSTGGVGNIQYF
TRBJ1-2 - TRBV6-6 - TGTGCCAGCGCCGCGGTCGGGTATGGCTACACCTTC CASAAVGYGYTF
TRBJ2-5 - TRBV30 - TGTGCCTGGAGTCAAGGCCCGGGGGAGACCCAGTACTTC CAWSQGPGETQYF
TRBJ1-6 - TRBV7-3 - TGTGCCAGCAGCCCTACAGGGTTAAGTTCACCCCTCCACTTT CASSPTGLSSPLHF
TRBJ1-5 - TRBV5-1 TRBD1 TGCGCCAGCAGCTCCGGGACAGGAGGGGGTCAGCCCCAGCATTTT CASSSGTGGGQPQHF
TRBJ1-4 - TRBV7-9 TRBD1 TGTGCCAGCAGCGCCAGGGGGTATGAAAAACTGTTTTTT CASSARGYEKLFF
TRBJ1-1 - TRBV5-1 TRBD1 TGCGCCAGCAGCCTGGGACAGGGGGCCTCAGTAGGGACTGAAGCTTTCTTT CASSLGQGASVGTEAFF
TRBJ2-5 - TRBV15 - TGTGCCACCAGCAGACCTACAAAAGAGACCCAGTACTTC CATSRPTKETQYF
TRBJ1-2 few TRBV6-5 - TGTGCCAGCAGTGCCACAGGCGAGGTGCGTGGCTACACCTTC CASSATGEVRGYTF
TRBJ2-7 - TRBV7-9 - TGTGCCAGCAGCTCGTGGGTCTCCGAGCAGTACTTC CASSSWVSEQYF
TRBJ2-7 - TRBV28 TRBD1 TGTGCCAGCAGGGACAGGGCAACTACCTACGAGCAGTACTTC CASRDRATTYEQYF
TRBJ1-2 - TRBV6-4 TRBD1 TGTGCCAGCAGTGCCCATTCAGGGGGAGAATATGGCTACACCTTC CASSAHSGGEYGYTF
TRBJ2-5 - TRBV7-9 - TGTGCCAGCAGCTTATCCGGGGCGGACCAAGAGACCCAGTACTTC CASSLSGADQETQYF
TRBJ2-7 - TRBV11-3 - TGTGCCAGCAGCTTAGACAGGGGCTACGAGCAGTACTTC CASSLDRGYEQYF